This T cell receptor beta chain was obtained from a study of blood T cell repertoires in COVID-19. Study-wide context: T cells, B-cell-depleted T cells, or PBMCs supplied cDNA or gDNA.

Only in-frame clones appear in the TCRdb table, and some are missing; sequencing was by immunoSEQ multiplex PCR. The sample records fewer than 350,000 clones, around nine tenths being singletons. Exposed participants came across a COVID-19 case within 2 weeks before study entry. The CDR3 covers 12 residues. Looked up from germline, CDR1 is MDHEN and CDR2 is SYDVKM. The germline V and J ends were trimmed by 4 bases and 2 bases, with 5 bases remaining between them. The sequence was obtained from a woman aged 25 to 39 who had been exposed to COVID-19. This chain connects TRBV28 to TRBJ1-2, with D uncertain. The sample comprised PBMCs or T cells enriched from blood (not recorded which). The CDR3 sequence: CASSSRNYGYTF. As DNA, the CDR3 is TGTGCCAGCAGTTCTCGGAACTATGGCTACACCTTC.